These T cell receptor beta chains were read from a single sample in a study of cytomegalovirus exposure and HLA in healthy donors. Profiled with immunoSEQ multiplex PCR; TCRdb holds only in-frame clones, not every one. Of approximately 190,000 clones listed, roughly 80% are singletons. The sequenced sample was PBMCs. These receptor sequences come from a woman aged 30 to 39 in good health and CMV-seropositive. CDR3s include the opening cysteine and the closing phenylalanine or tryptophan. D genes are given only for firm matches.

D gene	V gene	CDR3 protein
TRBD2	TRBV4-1	CASSQLGTSGMGGPDTQYF
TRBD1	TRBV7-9	CATDAGTGINQATNEKLFF
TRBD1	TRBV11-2	CASSPRTGVNEKLFF
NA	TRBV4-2	CASSQVGETQETQYF
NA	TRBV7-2	CATSGGEVGQPQHF
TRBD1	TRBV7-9	CASSQTGGVMGGYTF
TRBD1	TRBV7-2	CASSPPGQVKETQYF
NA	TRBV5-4	CASSLPPGANYGYTF
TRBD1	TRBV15	CATSRDTPPDRDYEQYF
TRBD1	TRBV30	CAWKLGQGYTGELFF
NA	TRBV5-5	CASTPQGFDEKLFF
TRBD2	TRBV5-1	CASSLEAGGFYNEQFF
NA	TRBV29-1	CSVVRGYTEAFF
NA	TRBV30	CAWSADSPLHF
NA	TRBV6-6	CASSYLNLGDTQYF
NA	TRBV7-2	CASSLRGGQPQHF
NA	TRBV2	CASSAGVNTEAFF
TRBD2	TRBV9	CASSTKGTSGPTNEQFF